These T cell receptor beta chains were read from a single sample in a study of T-cell reconstitution after alpha-beta-depleted transplantation in children. TCRdb passed the PCR reads through MiXCR, listing each CDR3 protein once. The table lists some 450,000 distinct CDR3 sequences, 43% of them singletons. The material sequenced was PBMCs, taken before TCRalphabeta/CD19-depleted stem cell transplant. These TCRs come from a girl aged 2-15 years with aplastic anemia, due to receive a stem cell transplant. Both conserved end residues are part of each CDR3. D genes are given only for firm matches. The size entry is marked missing in some rows and otherwise reads once, few, many or a size class.

-	TRBD1	TRBV10-3	TRBJ1-5	CATRWQGDQPQHF	TGTGCCACCCGGTGGCAGGGGGATCAGCCCCAGCATTTT
few	-	TRBV29-1	TRBJ1-2	CSVEDRDHYGYTF	TGCAGCGTTGAAGACAGGGATCACTATGGCTACACCTTC
many	-	TRBV7-3	TRBJ2-1	CASSSHLGGSYNEQFF	TGTGCCAGCAGCTCCCACCTAGGGGGCTCCTACAATGAGCAGTTCTTC
-	TRBD2	TRBV20-1	TRBJ2-1	CSARATSGYNEQFF	TGCAGTGCTAGAGCCACTAGCGGCTACAATGAGCAGTTCTTC
-	TRBD2	TRBV19	TRBJ2-1	CASTRGGSSYNEQFF	TGTGCCAGCACCCGGGGCGGGAGCTCCTACAATGAGCAGTTCTTC
once	-	TRBV29-1	TRBJ2-1	CSVEDSPGLEQFF	TGCAGCGTTGAAGATAGCCCGGGCCTTGAGCAGTTCTTC
-	TRBD1	TRBV5-1	TRBJ2-6	CASSVLDRGSLGANVLTF	TGCGCCAGCAGCGTATTGGACAGGGGATCTTTAGGGGCCAACGTCCTGACTTTC
-	-	TRBV5-1	TRBJ1-1	CASSQYHQEVTEAFF	TGCGCCAGCAGCCAATACCATCAGGAGGTCACTGAAGCTTTCTTT
many	TRBD1	TRBV12-3/TRBV12-4	TRBJ2-7	CASRMGQLYEQYF	TGTGCCAGCAGAATGGGACAGCTCTACGAGCAGTACTTC
once	TRBD2	TRBV6-2/TRBV6-3	TRBJ2-3	CASSYGGLAGGSDTQYF	TGTGCCAGCAGTTACGGGGGACTAGCGGGAGGTTCAGATACGCAGTATTTT
few	-	TRBV2	TRBJ2-2	CASSVSGPNTGELFF	TGTGCCAGCAGTGTCTCCGGGCCGAACACCGGGGAGCTGTTTTTT
-	-	TRBV7-9	TRBJ2-5	CASSGTDTQETQYF	TGTGCCAGCAGCGGGACTGACACTCAAGAGACCCAGTACTTC
few	-	TRBV20-1	TRBJ2-2	CSAGQVPNTGELFF	TGCAGTGCGGGGCAGGTACCGAACACCGGGGAGCTGTTTTTT
few	-	TRBV4-2	TRBJ2-2	CASSREANTGELFF	TGTGCCAGCAGCCGCGAGGCAAACACCGGGGAGCTGTTTTTT
few	-	TRBV18	TRBJ1-3	CASSPPGVSGNTIYF	TGTGCCAGCTCACCCCCAGGGGTCTCTGGAAACACCATATATTTT
-	TRBD2	TRBV27	TRBJ2-7	CASSWTSGRTGQSYEQYF	TGTGCCAGCAGTTGGACTAGCGGGAGGACCGGACAATCCTACGAGCAGTACTTC
-	-	TRBV28	TRBJ2-3	CASSLSGESTDTQYF	TGTGCCAGCAGTTTATCGGGGGAGAGCACAGATACGCAGTATTTT
-	-	TRBV10-3	TRBJ1-1	CAISGGYSNTEAFF	TGTGCCATCAGTGGAGGGTATTCGAACACTGAAGCTTTCTTT
-	-	TRBV5-1	TRBJ2-7	CASSHLGGQTNEQYF	TGCGCCAGCAGCCACTTAGGAGGACAGACTAACGAGCAGTACTTC
-	-	TRBV30	TRBJ2-1	CAWRAQGFNEQFF	TGTGCCTGGAGAGCTCAGGGGTTCAATGAGCAGTTCTTC
few	-	TRBV7-9	TRBJ2-7	CASSLGSPEQYF	TGTGCCAGCAGCTTAGGTTCCCCCGAGCAGTACTTC
many	-	TRBV9	TRBJ2-1	CASSAPGVEQFF	TGTGCCAGCAGCGCCCCGGGGGTTGAGCAGTTCTTC
few	-	TRBV7-2	TRBJ2-1	CASSRDNEPSTQFF	TGTGCCAGCAGCCGAGATAATGAGCCCTCGACGCAGTTCTTC
-	TRBD1	TRBV20-1	TRBJ2-1	CSARPPPGGNEQFF	TGCAGTGCTAGACCTCCACCAGGGGGAAATGAGCAGTTCTTC
-	TRBD2	TRBV5-1	TRBJ2-5	CASSLAGASGKETQYF	TGCGCCAGCAGCTTGGCCGGTGCTAGCGGCAAAGAGACCCAGTACTTC
-	-	TRBV20-1	TRBJ2-7	CSATLGHRYEQYF	TGCAGTGCTACCCTCGGACATCGCTACGAGCAGTACTTC